The 27 T cell receptor beta chains listed next were all sequenced from one sample in a study of identical twins. MiXCR, run by TCRdb on the 5' RACE reads, gives a single entry per CDR3 protein. The sample shows a few hundred thousand distinct CDR3 sequences, more than 9% of them seen only once. Another study also made use of these data, one on yellow fever vaccine responses in identical twins.

Sequenced material: PBMCs. These receptors were collected from a woman aged 18-29 years in good health.

This clonotype was recorded many times. J is TRBJ1-2 and V is TRBV7-9; no clear D gene. Germline CDR1 SEHNR, CDR2 FQNEAQ (reference sequence). The CDR3 is 11 amino acids. Trimming shortened V by 5 bases and J by 4 bases, and 5 bases separated the two germline ends. The CDR3 here is CASSPLYGYTF. The DNA of the CDR3 is TGTGCCAGCAGCCCCCTCTATGGCTACACCTTC. The full variable domain, with the rest looked up from reference TRBV7-9 and TRBJ1-2, is DTGVSQNPRHKITKRGQNVTFRCDPISEHNRLYWYRQTLGQGPEFLTYFQNEAQLEKSRLLSDRFSAERPKGSFSTLEIQRTEQGDSAMYLCASSPLYGYTFGSGTRLTVV.

This clonotype has more than one count but fewer than ten. The DNA for the CDR3 is TGTGCCAGCAGTTTAATTTTCAATGAAAAACTGTTTTTT. This sequence encodes CASSLIFNEKLFF. The chain employs TRBV27 and TRBJ1-4; no reliable D call. The germline V and J ends were trimmed by 2 bases and 5 bases, with 6 bases remaining between them. The CDR3 spans 13 residues. The V gene's germline CDR1 is MNHEY and CDR2 SMNVEV (reference sequence).

This chain connects TRBV2 to TRBJ2-5; 10 nucleotides agree with TRBD2. CDR3 length: 16 residues. V gave up 6 bases and J gave up 0 bases; unmatched junction bases: 7. The germline gives CDR1 SNHLY, CDR2 FYNNEI. This chain's CDR3 is CASSHGLAEYQETQYF. In DNA form, the CDR3 reads TGTGCCAGCAGCCACGGACTAGCGGAGTACCAAGAGACCCAGTACTTC. Variable domain in full (rest from reference TRBV2 and TRBJ2-5): EPEVTQTPSHQVTQMGQEVILRCVPISNHLYFYWYRQILGQKVEFLVSFYNNEISEKSEIFDDQFSVERPDGSNFTLKIRSTKLEDSAMYFCASSHGLAEYQETQYFGPGTRLLVL.

The chain has TRBV10-3 and TRBJ1-5; D might be TRBD1 (5 bases). Germline-derived CDR1 and CDR2 are ENHRY and SYGVKD. This CDR3 comprises 15 residues. V shed 6 bases and J shed 1 base, with 13 bases lying between them. This CDR3 is CAISLSGDSNQPQHF. The DNA for the CDR3 is TGTGCCATCAGCCTTTCCGGGGACAGCAATCAGCCCCAGCATTTT.

This clonotype was seen at least ten times. The J gene is TRBJ2-3, the V gene TRBV7-2; 10 positions agree with TRBD2. The germline V gene has CDR1 SGHTA and CDR2 FQGNSA. Unmatched junction bases numbered 9, after V lost 5 bases and J lost 1 base. The CDR3 is made up of 17 amino acids. The CDR3 sequence is CASSPPAGGWGTDTQYF. CDR3 coding DNA: TGTGCCAGCAGCCCGCCAGCGGGGGGGTGGGGCACAGATACGCAGTATTTT.

This clonotype was observed many times. V and J are TRBV20-1 and TRBJ2-1; 15 positions agree with TRBD2. The germline V gene encodes CDR1 DFQATT and CDR2 SNEGSKA (reference sequence). The CDR3 consists of 13 residues. The V gene end was trimmed by 6 bases and the J gene end by 9 bases; junction bases not matched to a gene: 3. CDR3 sequence (DNA): TGCAGTGCGGGACTAGCGGGAGGAATTGAGCAGTTCTTC. It specifies CSAGLAGGIEQFF.

This clonotype came up many times. The chain couples TRBV3-1 to TRBJ1-1; the D gene is possibly TRBD1 (6 bases). The germline gives CDR1 LGHDT, CDR2 YNNKEL (reference sequence). The V gene lost 6 bases and the J gene lost 1 base, with 15 bases spanning the gap. The CDR3 is made up of 15 amino acids. CDR3: CASSLPSGANTEAFF. In DNA, the CDR3 is TGTGCCAGCAGTCTCCCTTCGGGGGCGAACACTGAAGCTTTCTTT.

At least ten counts were recorded for this clonotype. This CDR3 is CASSESYRATQFF. The CDR3 coding sequence is TGTGCCAGCAGTGAATCATACAGGGCAACGCAGTTCTTC. V and J are TRBV25-1 and TRBJ2-1; D is possibly TRBD1 (6 bases). The CDR3 covers 13 residues. V dropped 1 base and J dropped 12 bases, with 13 bases sitting between them. Germline loops: CDR1 MGHDK, CDR2 SYGVNS.

This clonotype has just a few counts. The CDR3 protein is CASRDLITGELFF. The CDR3 DNA is TGTGCCAGCAGGGACCTTATCACCGGGGAGCTGTTTTTT. The V and J genes are TRBV6-1 and TRBJ2-2; D is ambiguous. Germline V CDR1 and CDR2: MNHNS, SASEGT. The CDR3 loop spans 13 amino acids. The germline V and J ends were trimmed by 6 bases and 4 bases, with 9 bases remaining between them.

This clonotype was picked up a small number of times. The chain combines TRBV20-1 with TRBJ2-7; D ambiguous. Between the trimmed V and J ends, which lost 3 bases and 2 bases, there was a span of 14 bases. The CDR3 has 14 amino acids. Germline lookup yields CDR1 DFQATT and CDR2 SNEGSKA (reference sequence). The CDR3 DNA is TGCAGTGCTAGGGCCCCAGCCTTTCCCTACGAGCAGTACTTC. Its translation is CSARAPAFPYEQYF.

This clonotype has a single count. The gene calls are TRBV7-6 and TRBJ2-5; 8 bases map to TRBD1. Germline loops: CDR1 SGHVS, CDR2 FNYEAQ. V lost 3 bases, J lost 7 bases, and 7 bases stayed unmatched. The CDR3 spans 14 residues. CDR3: CASSFPRGRMTQYF. The DNA for the CDR3 is TGTGCCAGCAGCTTCCCCAGGGGGCGAATGACCCAGTACTTC.

V gene TRBV6-4 combines with J gene TRBJ2-3; tentative D call: TRBD2 (6 bases). Trimming stripped 3 bases from V and 4 bases from J, with 11 bases between. This CDR3 has 14 residues. Per germline, CDR1 MRHNA and CDR2 SNTAGT. The CDR3 DNA is TGTGCCAGCAGTGAAGGAGGGAGCGCAGATACGCAGTATTTT. Translating it yields CASSEGGSADTQYF.

This clonotype was counted only a few times. The chain couples TRBV25-1 to TRBJ1-1, with 9 bases lining up with TRBD1. The CDR3 runs to 17 residues. Germline values: CDR1 MGHDK, CDR2 SYGVNS. Unmatched junction bases numbered 9, after V lost 3 bases and J lost 1 base. The CDR3, as DNA: TGTGCCAGCAGTGAGCCTTTTGGGACAGGGAGGAACACTGAAGCTTTCTTT. Translated, it gives CASSEPFGTGRNTEAFF.

This clonotype appeared many times. The chain links TRBV7-3 to TRBJ1-1; tentatively, D is TRBD1 (5 bases). V was pared by 2 bases and J by 8 bases, with 12 bases between. The CDR3 runs 13 residues. CDR1 SGHTA and CDR2 FQGTGA come from the germline V gene. The CDR3 DNA follows: TGTGCCAGCAGCTTAGGGGGTCTCGAGGAAGCTTTCTTT. It yields the protein CASSLGGLEEAFF.

This clonotype was seen only a few times. The V and J genes are TRBV12-3 or TRBV12-4 and TRBJ2-2; D gene ambiguous. The V end lost 11 bases, the J end lost 0 bases, and 10 bases lay between the germline ends. The length of the CDR3 is 13 residues. The CDR3 DNA reads as TGTGCCTGCCACGGGCCGAACACCGGGGAGCTGTTTTTT. Its protein is CACHGPNTGELFF.

CDR3 nucleotide sequence: TGTGCCAGCAGCTTGTGGACAGGTCCAACCTACGAGCAGTACTTC. Its protein product is CASSLWTGPTYEQYF. V and J are TRBV5-6 and TRBJ2-7; 7 bases fit TRBD1. The V gene end was trimmed by 1 base and the J gene end by 2 bases; junction bases not matched to a gene: 6. Germline CDR1 and CDR2: SGHDT and YYEEEE. The CDR3 runs to 15 residues. The whole variable domain, remainder taken from reference TRBV5-6 and TRBJ2-7, is DAGVTQSPTHLIKTRGQQVTLRCSPKSGHDTVSWYQQALGQGPQFIFQYYEEEERQRGNFPDRFSGHQFPNYSSELNVNALLLGDSALYLCASSLWTGPTYEQYFGPGTRLTVT.

The genes are TRBV4-1 and TRBJ2-1; 11 nucleotides agree with TRBD2. V shed 3 bases, J shed 4 bases, and the junction held 8 bases outside the gene matches. The CDR3 contains 17 residues. In germline, CDR1 is MGHRA, CDR2 YSYEKL. CDR3 nucleotide sequence: TGCGCCAGCAGCCACCCCATTACTAGCGGGAGTTACAATGAGCAGTTCTTC. The encoded protein is CASSHPITSGSYNEQFF.

The CDR3 loop is CAWSWGTYEQYF. DNA of the CDR3: TGTGCCTGGAGTTGGGGGACCTACGAGCAGTACTTC. The rearrangement joins TRBV30 to TRBJ2-7; D assignment may be TRBD1 or TRBD2 (5 bases each). CDR3 length equals 12 residues. V was clipped by 2 bases and J by 2 bases, with 7 bases between them. Germline assignment: CDR1 GTSNPN and CDR2 SVGIG (reference sequence).

There are a few counts of this clonotype. This rearrangement joins TRBV7-2 to TRBJ2-7; D is uncertain. Germline V gives CDR1 SGHTA, CDR2 FQGNSA. V was clipped by 1 base and J by 6 bases, with 13 bases between them. This CDR3 is 14 amino acids long. DNA for the CDR3: TGTGCCAGCAGCTTAGGATCAGGAATGTTCGAGCAGTACTTC. Translated: CASSLGSGMFEQYF.

This clonotype was counted between two and nine times. The chain employs TRBV5-8 and TRBJ2-1, with unresolved D. Trimming shortened V by 4 bases and J by 12 bases, and 8 bases separated the two germline ends. CDR1 and CDR2 from the germline V gene are SGHTS and YDEGEE. The CDR3 has 10 residues. The CDR3 reads CASSVAGQFF. CDR3 bases: TGTGCCAGCAGCGTAGCCGGGCAGTTCTTC.

The chain combines TRBV7-9 with TRBJ2-5; tentatively, D is TRBD1 (5 bases). Germline CDR1 reads SEHNR; CDR2 reads FQNEAQ (reference sequence). The CDR3 is 15 amino acids. Trimming shortened V by 5 bases and J by 1 base, and 14 bases separated the two germline ends. CDR3 sequence: CASSLGRQFQETQYF. DNA of the CDR3: TGTGCCAGCAGCCTCGGTCGACAGTTCCAAGAGACCCAGTACTTC. The full variable domain, rest sourced from reference TRBV7-9 and TRBJ2-5, is DTGVSQNPRHKITKRGQNVTFRCDPISEHNRLYWYRQTLGQGPEFLTYFQNEAQLEKSRLLSDRFSAERPKGSFSTLEIQRTEQGDSAMYLCASSLGRQFQETQYFGPGTRLLVL.

This clonotype was seen many times. The chain carries TRBV6-2 or TRBV6-3 and TRBJ2-7; D may be TRBD2 (5 bases). The CDR3 loop spans 14 amino acids. The germline V gene has CDR1 MNHEY and CDR2 SVGEGT. V shed 5 bases and J shed 2 bases, with 13 bases lying between them. CDR3 protein: CASSGPLGAYEQYF. Here the CDR3 DNA reads TGTGCCAGCAGTGGCCCGCTCGGGGCCTACGAGCAGTACTTC.

Of note for this clonotype: Because the CDR3 is missing its conserved closing phenylalanine or tryptophan, this is likely a read error. The chain recombines TRBV11-2 with TRBJ2-1; TRBD2 matches at 10 bases. With V trimmed by 2 bases and J by 4 bases, 17 bases remained unmatched. CDR1 and CDR2 from the germline V gene are SGHAT and FQNNGV. The CDR3 contains 20 residues. The CDR3 loop is CASSLIRLAGFRSSYNEQFY. The CDR3 region has the DNA TGTGCCAGCAGCTTAATTCGACTAGCGGGCTTCAGGAGCTCTTACAATGAGCAGTTCTAC.

The V and J genes are TRBV20-1 and TRBJ2-7, with 12 bases lining up with TRBD2. Germline CDR1 and CDR2: DFQATT and SNEGSKA (reference sequence). CDR3 length equals 14 residues. The junction had 5 bases not matched to a gene; V was cut back by 5 bases and J by 3 bases. The CDR3 spells CSASSGRGGYEQYF. In DNA form, the CDR3 reads TGCAGTGCTTCTAGCGGGAGGGGGGGCTACGAGCAGTACTTC.

The rearrangement links TRBV29-1 to TRBJ2-5; 8 positions agree with TRBD1. V shed 6 bases, J shed 10 bases, and the junction held 16 bases outside the gene matches. Germline values: CDR1 SQVTM, CDR2 ANQGSEA. There are 14 residues in the CDR3. CDR3 sequence reads: CSVPRTGMISDQYF. CDR3 nucleotides: TGCAGCGTCCCCCGGACAGGGATGATTAGTGACCAGTACTTC.

This clonotype was found many times. The V gene is TRBV10-3, the J gene TRBJ2-3; D is uncertain. The CDR3 is 14 amino acids. Per germline, CDR1 ENHRY and CDR2 SYGVKD. Trimming cost V 4 bases and J 2 bases, with 10 bases left between them. This CDR3 is CAISGAVVTDTQYF. The CDR3 DNA reads TGTGCCATCAGTGGGGCGGTAGTCACAGATACGCAGTATTTT.

This clonotype was seen at least ten times. The V call is TRBV29-1, the J call TRBJ1-4; D is unresolved. Germline-derived CDR1 and CDR2 are SQVTM and ANQGSEA. This CDR3 spans 14 amino acids. V lost 0 bases to trimming and J lost 4 bases, with 9 bases between them. This chain's CDR3 is CSVEEERSNEKLFF. Written as DNA, the CDR3 is TGCAGCGTTGAAGAAGAACGGAGTAATGAAAAACTGTTTTTT.